These 10 T cell receptor beta chains share one sample of origin, sequenced in a study of T-cell memory formation after mild COVID-19. MiXCR, applied by TCRdb to the 5' RACE reads, yields one record per CDR3 protein. This repertoire shows approximately 150,000 distinct CDR3 sequences, about 5.5% found once; its top ten account for around 2%. The sample comprised PBMCs or a T cell subset sorted from them (not recorded which). These receptors originate from an adult woman who had mild COVID-19 (a few samples of this study predate the infection). Cell type and time point are not known.

This clonotype occurred many times. This chain connects TRBV4-3 to TRBJ2-7; 13 bases are a match to TRBD2. V shed 5 bases, J shed 4 bases, and the junction held 8 bases outside the gene matches. From germline, CDR1 is LGHNA and CDR2 YSLEER. The CDR3 extends over 16 amino acids. CDR3 loop: CASSFGTSGIIYEQYF. CDR3 coding DNA: TGCGCCAGCAGCTTCGGGACTAGCGGGATAATATACGAGCAGTACTTC.

The table lists this clonotype with a few counts. The chain couples TRBV5-1 to TRBJ2-7, with TRBD1 identical over 8 bases. J was trimmed by 4 bases and V by 4 bases; bases with no gene match: 10. The germline V gene encodes CDR1 SGHRS and CDR2 YFSETQ. There are 15 residues in the CDR3. The CDR3 DNA is TGCGCCAGCAGCCCGAGGACAGGGAAAGGTTACGAGCAGTACTTC. Its protein is CASSPRTGKGYEQYF.

In this sample, this clonotype turned up many times. The CDR3 coding sequence is TGTGCCAGCAGCCGCGGGCCTAACTATGGCTACACCTTC. It is translated as CASSRGPNYGYTF. The chain is built from TRBV7-9 and TRBJ1-2; D gene uncertain. The CDR3 has 13 amino acids. Germline CDR1 SEHNR, CDR2 FQNEAQ (reference sequence). Trimming took off 5 bases at V and 0 bases at J, with 7 bases between the two ends. The variable domain in full, with the rest retrieved from reference TRBV7-9 and TRBJ1-2, is DTGVSQNPRHKITKRGQNVTFRCDPISEHNRLYWYRQTLGQGPEFLTYFQNEAQLEKSRLLSDRFSAERPKGSFSTLEIQRTEQGDSAMYLCASSRGPNYGYTFGSGTRLTVV.

This clonotype was found a few times. This rearrangement joins TRBV11-2 to TRBJ2-3, with a weak D call TRBD1 (6 bases). Germline CDR1 SGHAT, CDR2 FQNNGV. V was trimmed by 5 bases and J by 4 bases, leaving 19 bases between them. The CDR3 is 16 residues long. For the CDR3, the DNA is TGTGCCAGCAGCCTCAATAGGGGGTCGGTAGCAGATACGCAGTATTTT. It specifies CASSLNRGSVADTQYF.

This clonotype was counted many times. The chain couples TRBV6-5 to TRBJ1-1; D unclear. The germline V gene has CDR1 MNHEY and CDR2 SVGAGI. CDR3 length equals 14 residues. Deletions cut 2 bases from V and 0 bases from J, with 7 bases between. CDR3 DNA sequence: TGTGCCAGCAGTTACGGAGGAGTGAACACTGAAGCTTTCTTT. It yields the protein CASSYGGVNTEAFF.

This clonotype was seen at least ten times. The rearrangement joins TRBV5-1 to TRBJ1-5, with D uncertain. The CDR3 runs to 15 residues. Germline CDR1 is SGHRS and CDR2 is YFSETQ. Trimming cost V 0 bases and J 1 base, with 8 bases left between them. CDR3 residues: CASSLGAASNQPQHF. CDR3 bases: TGCGCCAGCAGCTTGGGAGCAGCGAGCAATCAGCCCCAGCATTTT.

This clonotype has more than one count but fewer than ten. The chain recombines TRBV10-3 with TRBJ2-6; 9 bases are shared with TRBD1. CDR1 is ENHRY and CDR2 is SYGVKD in the germline V gene. CDR3 length equals 16 residues. With V trimmed by 10 bases and J by 0 bases, 7 bases remained unmatched. This chain's CDR3 is CATLGTGRSGANVLTF. The CDR3 nucleotides are TGTGCCACCCTCGGGACAGGGCGCTCTGGGGCCAACGTCCTGACTTTC.

The sample holds many counts of this clonotype. The chain uses TRBV4-2 and TRBJ1-1; no reliable D call. The CDR3 sequence is 14 residues long. Germline V gene lookup returns CDR1 LGHNA and CDR2 YNFKEQ. Trimming shortened V by 3 bases and J by 5 bases, and 13 bases separated the two germline ends. CDR3 bases: TGTGCCAGCAGCCACCCCGGAGGGCGAACTGAAGCTTTCTTT. Amino acids: CASSHPGGRTEAFF.

This clonotype was counted ten times or more. The rearrangement links TRBV3-1 to TRBJ2-1; D might be TRBD2 (5 bases). The germline gives CDR1 LGHDT, CDR2 YNNKEL (reference sequence). The CDR3 extends over 14 amino acids. The germline V and J ends were trimmed by 4 bases and 2 bases, with 9 bases remaining between them. CDR3 sequence (DNA): TGTGCCAGCAGCCGATTCGGGACCTACAATGAGCAGTTCTTC. Its translation: CASSRFGTYNEQFF.

A note on this clonotype: The junction differs from germline at one of its ends, possibly a read error. The chain couples TRBV20-1 to TRBJ1-6, with D unclear. Germline V CDR1 and CDR2: DFQATT, SNEGSKA (reference sequence). The CDR3 extends over 19 amino acids. The CDR3 DNA sequence: TGCAGTGCTAGAGATCCGGGCAGCCCTGTGGGCTCCTATAATCCACCCCTCCACTTT. It encodes CSARDPGSPVGSYNPPLHF.